The 16 T cell receptor beta chains listed next were all sequenced from one sample in a study of control samples from healthy donors and cancer patients. Clones were sequenced by immunoSEQ multiplex PCR, and TCRdb holds only the in-frame ones, with some missing. The top ten hold over 5.5% of the sample, which has 65,000 to 95,000 clones, approximately 91% seen once. Material for sequencing was blood. The receptors here all came from a man in his fifties in good health.

This clone was seen more than once but under ten times. V and J are TRBV3-1 (or the pseudogene TRBV3-2) and TRBJ1-2, with no clear D. Germline CDR1 is LGHDT and CDR2 is YNNKEL (reference sequence). The CDR3 has 13 amino acids. The V end was cut by 4 bases, the J end by 4 bases, with 10 bases between. The DNA of the CDR3 is TGTGCCAGCAGCCGCGGGGTCATCTATGGCTACACCTTC. This sequence encodes CASSRGVIYGYTF.

This chain joins TRBV19 and TRBJ1-1, with D perhaps TRBD1 (5 bases). V lost 6 bases and J 8 bases, leaving 19 bases between the germline ends. This CDR3 region has 14 residues. Germline values: CDR1 LNHDA, CDR2 SQIVND (reference sequence). Written as DNA, the CDR3 is TGTGCCAGTAGCATCAGACAGTTGGTGACCGAAGCTTTCTTT. Protein sequence: CASSIRQLVTEAFF. Full variable domain (outside the CDR3, taken from reference TRBV19 and TRBJ1-1): DGGITQSPKYLFRKEGQNVTLSCEQNLNHDAMYWYRQDPGQGLRLIYYSQIVNDFQKGDIAEGYSVSREKKESFPLTVTSAQKNPTAFYLCASSIRQLVTEAFFGQGTRLTVV.

The chain recombines TRBV2 with TRBJ2-3; maybe TRBD1 (6 bases). V dropped 1 base and J dropped 2 bases, with 13 bases sitting between them. Germline CDR1 SNHLY, CDR2 FYNNEI. The CDR3 is made up of 16 amino acids. The CDR3 loop reads CASSEVGDKATDTQYF. The CDR3 DNA reads TGTGCCAGCAGTGAAGTGGGGGACAAAGCCACAGATACGCAGTATTTT.

The chain is built from TRBV21-1 and TRBJ2-7; the table names TRBD1, a call not compared with the DNA. TRBV21-1 represents a pseudogene. The CDR3 is 14 amino acids. For the CDR3, the DNA is TGTGCCAGGGCCTCCCCACAGGGTCAAGACGAGCAGTACTTC. It yields the protein CARASPQGQDEQYF.

This clone was detected once. This chain uses TRBV7-9 with TRBJ2-7, with TRBD1 matching over 10 bases. The length of the CDR3 is 15 residues. Germline-derived CDR1 and CDR2 are SEHNR and FQNEAQ (reference sequence). V shed 4 bases and J 1 base; nucleotides not matched to a gene: 4. CDR3: CASSSGQGRSYEQYF. In DNA, the CDR3 is TGTGCCAGCAGCTCGGGACAGGGGCGTTCCTACGAGCAGTACTTC. Complete variable domain (other parts from reference TRBV7-9 and TRBJ2-7): DTGVSQNPRHKITKRGQNVTFRCDPISEHNRLYWYRQTLGQGPEFLTYFQNEAQLEKSRLLSDRFSAERPKGSFSTLEIQRTEQGDSAMYLCASSSGQGRSYEQYFGPGTRLTVT.

The chain uses TRBV19 and TRBJ1-1; D gene ambiguous. CDR1 LNHDA and CDR2 SQIVND come from the germline V gene (reference sequence). This CDR3 comprises 13 residues. The ends were cut back, 2 bases at V and 7 bases at J, with 11 bases in the middle. The CDR3 sequence is CASSIPPPGEAFF. The DNA of the CDR3 is TGTGCCAGTAGTATACCGCCCCCGGGTGAAGCTTTCTTT.

The chain is built from TRBV14 and TRBJ2-7, with TRBD1 matching over 7 bases. Per the germline V gene, CDR1 is SGHDN and CDR2 is FVKESK. After removal of 1 base from V and 0 bases from J, the junction contained 6 bases not matched to a gene. The CDR3 length is 16 residues. For the CDR3, the DNA is TGTGCCAGCAGCCAAGGTCAGGCAGGGGGCTCCTACGAGCAGTACTTC. Protein: CASSQGQAGGSYEQYF. The complete variable domain, with remaining parts taken from reference TRBV14 and TRBJ2-7, reads EAGVTQFPSHSVIEKGQTVTLRCDPISGHDNLYWYRRVMGKEIKFLLHFVKESKQDESGMPNNRFLAERTGGTYSTLKVQPAELEDSGVYFCASSQGQAGGSYEQYFGPGTRLTVT.

This chain links TRBV2 with TRBJ1-2; 7 bases map to TRBD1. The germline V gene encodes CDR1 SNHLY and CDR2 FYNNEI. V trimming: 6 bases; J trimming: 5 bases; junction bases outside the gene matches: 9. The CDR3 is 14 residues long. CDR3 amino acids: CASSLAGTEYGYTF. The CDR3 DNA reads TGTGCCAGCAGCCTAGCCGGGACAGAATATGGCTACACCTTC.

The J gene is TRBJ2-6, the V gene TRBV5-1; D uncertain. Trimming took off 0 bases at V and 0 bases at J, with 4 bases between the two ends. CDR1 and CDR2 (germline): SGHRS, YFSETQ. The CDR3 covers 15 residues. The CDR3 here is CASSLDNSGANVLTF. In DNA form, the CDR3 reads TGCGCCAGCAGCTTGGACAACTCTGGGGCCAACGTCCTGACTTTC.

This clone showed up just a few times. The chain links TRBV10-3 to TRBJ2-3; D possibly corresponds to TRBD1 (6 bases). The CDR3 contains 15 residues. The V gene lost 1 base and the J gene lost 2 bases, with 10 bases spanning the gap. The germline gives CDR1 ENHRY, CDR2 SYGVKD. The CDR3: CAISEYDRFTDTQYF. The DNA of the CDR3 is TGTGCCATCAGTGAGTACGACAGGTTCACAGATACGCAGTATTTT.

CDR3 amino acids: CASSLSGGAADTQYF. The CDR3 DNA follows: TGTGCCAGCAGTTTATCCGGGGGCGCGGCAGATACGCAGTATTTT. The J gene is TRBJ2-3, the V gene TRBV27; D may match TRBD1 or TRBD2 (6 bases each). V was trimmed by 0 bases and J by 4 bases, leaving 11 bases between them. Germline V gives CDR1 MNHEY, CDR2 SMNVEV (reference sequence). The CDR3 totals 15 residues.

The chain joins TRBV5-1 to TRBJ1-5, with D hard to call. Looked up from germline, CDR1 is SGHRS and CDR2 is YFSETQ. V was clipped by 1 base and J by 4 bases, with 21 bases between them. The CDR3 spans 18 residues. The CDR3 here is CASSLKLSVAAGNQPQHF. CDR3 DNA sequence: TGCGCCAGCAGCTTGAAACTTTCGGTGGCAGCGGGAAATCAGCCCCAGCATTTT.

V gene TRBV6-5 combines with J gene TRBJ2-3, with no clear D. This CDR3 region has 14 residues. From germline, CDR1 is MNHEY and CDR2 SVGAGI. V was pared by 0 bases and J by 6 bases, with 10 bases between. CDR3 DNA: TGTGCCAGCAGTTACTCAACCGGCCCCGATACGCAGTATTTT. It translates to CASSYSTGPDTQYF.

The V and J genes are TRBV5-4 and TRBJ2-1; the D is unclear. CDR3 size: 12 residues. Trimming took 2 bases from V and 7 from J, leaving 7 bases between them. CDR1 and CDR2 from the germline V gene are SGHNT and YYREEE (reference sequence). The CDR3 reads CASSFDRNEQFF. CDR3 DNA sequence: TGTGCCAGCAGCTTCGACCGGAATGAGCAGTTCTTC.

V is TRBV5-5 and J is TRBJ2-1, with D tentatively TRBD1 or TRBD2 (6 bases each). V lost 2 bases and J 4 bases, leaving 7 bases between the germline ends. The CDR3 runs 13 residues. The V gene's germline CDR1 is SGHKS and CDR2 YYEKEE (reference sequence). This CDR3 reads CASSLGGYNEQFF. CDR3 sequence (DNA): TGTGCCAGCAGCTTAGGGGGGTACAATGAGCAGTTCTTC.

CDR3 loop: CASSPPRGATNEKLFF. CDR3 nucleotides: TGTGCCAGCAGCCCCCCGCGGGGGGCAACTAATGAAAAACTGTTTTTT. The V call is TRBV21-1, the J call TRBJ1-4. TRBV21-1 is marked as a pseudogene. This CDR3 has 16 residues.